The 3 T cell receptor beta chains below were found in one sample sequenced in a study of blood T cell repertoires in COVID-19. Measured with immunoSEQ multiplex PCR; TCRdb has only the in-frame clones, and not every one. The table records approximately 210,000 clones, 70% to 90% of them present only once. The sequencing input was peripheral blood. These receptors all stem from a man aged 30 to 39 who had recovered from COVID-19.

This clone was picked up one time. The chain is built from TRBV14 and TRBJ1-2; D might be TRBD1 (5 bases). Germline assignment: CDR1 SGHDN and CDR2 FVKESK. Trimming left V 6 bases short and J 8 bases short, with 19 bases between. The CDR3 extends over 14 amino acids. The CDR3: CASRPFQGYNGYTF. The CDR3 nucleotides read TGTGCCAGCAGACCTTTCCAGGGTTATAACGGCTACACCTTC.

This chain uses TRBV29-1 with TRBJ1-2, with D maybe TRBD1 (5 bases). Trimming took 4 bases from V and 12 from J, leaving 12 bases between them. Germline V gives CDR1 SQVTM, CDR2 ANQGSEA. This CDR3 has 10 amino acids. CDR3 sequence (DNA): TGCAGCGTTGGAACCACAGGAGACACCTTC. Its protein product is CSVGTTGDTF. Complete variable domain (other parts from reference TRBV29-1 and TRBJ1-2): SAVISQKPSRDICQRGTSLTIQCQVDSQVTMMFWYRQQPGQSLTLIATANQGSEATYESGFVIDKFPISRPNLTFSTLTVSNMSPEDSSIYLCSVGTTGDTFGSGTRLTVV.

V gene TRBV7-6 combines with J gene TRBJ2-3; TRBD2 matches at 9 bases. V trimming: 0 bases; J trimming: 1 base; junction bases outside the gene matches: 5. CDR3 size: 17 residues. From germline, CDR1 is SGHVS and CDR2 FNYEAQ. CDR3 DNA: TGTGCCAGCAGCTTAGCACCGACTAGCGGCCGCACAGATACGCAGTATTTT. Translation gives CASSLAPTSGRTDTQYF.